The clone carrying this T cell receptor beta chain was detected only a few times. Antigen: not known. This record comes from a study of T-cell reconstitution after alpha-beta-depleted transplantation in children. Study results and caveats: There were some patients whose high TCRbeta diversity at day 60 came from surviving recipient T cells and thymic progenitors. One year post-transplant, T-cell counts and diversity were largely derived from T cells produced anew. Two months or so post-transplant, alpha-beta T cells reportedly derived from several hundred expanded graft clones.

This sample's TCRbeta library carried unique molecular identifier barcodes. TCRdb called the PCR reads again in MiXCR, with one record for every CDR3 protein. Among under 250,000 distinct CDR3 sequences listed, 24% were seen once. The sequence came from a female patient younger than 10 who had a stem cell transplant for congenital amegakaryocytic thrombocytopenia, so the T cells may come from the graft donor. Sequencing used PBMCs, mostly from graft donor cells, obtained 360 days after TCRalphabeta/CD19-depleted stem cell transplant.

DNA of the CDR3: TGTGCCAGCAGTGAACTAGCGGGGGGGTCTCACAATGAGCAGTTCTTC. Translation: CASSELAGGSHNEQFF. The chain joins TRBV25-1 to TRBJ2-1; 12 nucleotides agree with TRBD2. V lost 2 bases, J lost 5 bases, and 4 bases stayed unmatched. Germline lookup yields CDR1 MGHDK and CDR2 SYGVNS. The CDR3 loop spans 16 amino acids.